This T cell receptor (beta chain) was found in a study of shared clonotypes between healthy human individuals. Overall study findings and caveats: The genetic and exposure-history diversity represented was limited by few donors.

This clone showed up just once. Antigen: not known. Several immunoSEQ 96-well plates shared each subset's DNA, each plate a replicate. The sequenced material, unsorted PBMC DNA, was run on ten immunoSEQ deep assay plates. As handled by the study authors: Junction-only immunoSEQ data arrived without quality scores, meaning filtering differed. Using immunoSEQ multiplex PCR, the repertoire was profiled, and TCRdb retains in-frame clones only, with some absent. The DNA gave D and trimming, while V, J and clone size come from that table. The sample records about 480,000 clones, about 79% being singletons. The specimen was PBMCs. This receptor was taken from a woman between 35 and 50 years old in good health. Some clones in this sample may be carry-over from other donors' samples.

This CDR3 is CASSLGATSATYEQYF. The CDR3 DNA reads as TGTGCCAGCAGCTTGGGGGCGACTAGCGCTACCTACGAGCAGTACTTC. The V gene is TRBV5-5, the J gene TRBJ2-7, with 8 nucleotides matching TRBD2. This CDR3 comprises 16 residues. Trimming took 0 bases from V and 2 from J; bases not matched to a gene: 7. CDR1 is SGHKS and CDR2 is YYEKEE in the germline V gene (reference sequence).